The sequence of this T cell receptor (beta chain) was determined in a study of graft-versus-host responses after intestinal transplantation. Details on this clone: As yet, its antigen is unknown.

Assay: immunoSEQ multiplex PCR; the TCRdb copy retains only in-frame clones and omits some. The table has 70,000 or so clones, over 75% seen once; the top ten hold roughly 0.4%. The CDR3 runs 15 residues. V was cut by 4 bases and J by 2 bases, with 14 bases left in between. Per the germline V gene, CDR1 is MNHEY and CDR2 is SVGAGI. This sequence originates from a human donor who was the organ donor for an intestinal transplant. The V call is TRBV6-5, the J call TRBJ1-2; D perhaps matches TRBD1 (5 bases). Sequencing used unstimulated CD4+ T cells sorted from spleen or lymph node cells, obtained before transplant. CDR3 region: CASSSPATENYGYTF. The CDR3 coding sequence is TGTGCCAGCAGTTCACCGGCGACAGAAAACTATGGCTACACCTTC.